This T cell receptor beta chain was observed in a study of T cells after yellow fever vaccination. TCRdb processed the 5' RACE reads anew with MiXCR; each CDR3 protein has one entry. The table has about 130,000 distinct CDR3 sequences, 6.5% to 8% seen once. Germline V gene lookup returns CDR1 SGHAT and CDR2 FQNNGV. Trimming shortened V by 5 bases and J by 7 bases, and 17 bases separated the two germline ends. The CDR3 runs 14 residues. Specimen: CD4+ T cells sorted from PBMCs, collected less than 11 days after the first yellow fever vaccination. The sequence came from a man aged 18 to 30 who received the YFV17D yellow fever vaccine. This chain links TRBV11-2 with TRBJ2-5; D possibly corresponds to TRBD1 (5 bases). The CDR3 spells CASSQGRAWWTQYF. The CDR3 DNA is TGTGCCAGCAGCCAGGGCCGCGCCTGGTGGACCCAGTACTTC.